These T cell receptor beta chains were read from a single sample in a study of cytomegalovirus exposure and HLA in healthy donors. Data came from immunoSEQ multiplex PCR; TCRdb stores just in-frame clones and leaves some out. Its table lists some 110,000 clones. Sample: PBMCs. These receptors originate from a middle-aged man in good health and CMV-seronegative. CDR3s include the opening cysteine and the closing phenylalanine or tryptophan. D genes are given only for firm matches.

D: TRBD1
J: TRBJ2-2
V: TRBV5-1
DNA: TGCGCCAGCAGCTTGGCCCTCGGGACAGGGGGCGGGGAGCTGTTTTTT
CDR3: CASSLALGTGGGELFF

D: NA
J: TRBJ1-1
V: TRBV7-9
DNA: TGTGCCAGCAGCCAACAGGGAGGGACTGAAGCTTTCTTT
CDR3: CASSQQGGTEAFF

D: NA
J: TRBJ1-2
V: TRBV9
DNA: TGTGCCAGCAGCGTAGCACGGCGGGGCTACACCTTC
CDR3: CASSVARRGYTF

D: TRBD1
J: TRBJ1-1
V: TRBV5-1
DNA: TGCGCCAGCAGCGAAAGGACAGGGGGCAGGAACACTGAAGCTTTCTTT
CDR3: CASSERTGGRNTEAFF

D: NA
J: TRBJ2-7
V: TRBV11-2
DNA: TGTGCCAGCAGCGTGCCAGGATACGAGCAGTACTTC
CDR3: CASSVPGYEQYF

D: TRBD2
J: TRBJ2-7
V: TRBV6-1
DNA: TGTGCCAGCAGTGAGACAAAGCTAGCGGGCGGACGCCGTAACGAGCAGTACTTC
CDR3: CASSETKLAGGRRNEQYF

D: NA
J: TRBJ1-5
V: TRBV7-9
DNA: TGTGCCAGCAGCCTTGACACGGATCAGCCCCAGCATTTT
CDR3: CASSLDTDQPQHF

D: TRBD1
J: TRBJ1-1
V: TRBV7-2
DNA: TGTGCCAGCAGCTACAGAACAGGGGGGGATACTGAAGCTTTCTTT
CDR3: CASSYRTGGDTEAFF

D: TRBD2
J: TRBJ2-7
V: TRBV2
DNA: TGTGCCAGCACCACAGATCATGGACTAGCGGGAGGGATTAGCTACGAGCAGTACTTC
CDR3: CASTTDHGLAGGISYEQYF

D: TRBD2
J: TRBJ2-7
V: TRBV6-5
DNA: TGTGCCAGCAGTTACTCGGCTAGCGGGAGGGTCGGCGAGCAGTACTTC
CDR3: CASSYSASGRVGEQYF

D: NA
J: TRBJ2-7
V: TRBV4-1
DNA: TGCGCCAGCAGCTTGGGTGCGGCCTCGAGCTCCTACGAGCAGTACTTC
CDR3: CASSLGAASSSYEQYF

D: TRBD2
J: TRBJ2-2
V: TRBV27
DNA: TGTGCCAGCAGCTTCCTAGCGGTTTCAGTATCCGGGGAGCTGTTTTTT
CDR3: CASSFLAVSVSGELFF

D: NA
J: TRBJ2-7
V: TRBV6-5
DNA: TGTGCCAGCAGCGAAGGGACTTCGAGACAGTACTTC
CDR3: CASSEGTSRQYF

D: NA
J: TRBJ2-7
V: TRBV27
DNA: TGTGCCAGCCGTAGGGGGGGGCGCGAGGACGAGCAGTACTTC
CDR3: CASRRGGREDEQYF

D: TRBD1
J: TRBJ2-7
V: TRBV7-9
DNA: TGTGCCAGCAGCTACGCTCGACAGGGGACCTACGAGCAGTACTTC
CDR3: CASSYARQGTYEQYF

D: NA
J: TRBJ1-2
V: TRBV2
DNA: TGTGCCAGCGGACACAGGAGGGGCTATGGCTACACCTTC
CDR3: CASGHRRGYGYTF

D: NA
J: TRBJ1-2
V: TRBV29-1
DNA: TGCAGCGTTGAACTGCGGGAGTCAGTAGGTCGTTACACCTTC
CDR3: CSVELRESVGRYTF

D: TRBD2
J: TRBJ2-7
V: TRBV27
DNA: TGTGCCAGCAGTTTCTTTGGACTAGCGGGAGGGTACTCCTACGAGCAGTACTTC
CDR3: CASSFFGLAGGYSYEQYF

D: TRBD1
J: TRBJ1-2
V: TRBV5-6
DNA: TGTGCCAGCAGCTTCGGGACAGCTAACTATGGCTACACCTTC
CDR3: CASSFGTANYGYTF

D: NA
J: TRBJ2-3
V: TRBV6-4
DNA: TGTGCCAGCAGTAGGAGCGGCACAGATACGCAGTATTTT
CDR3: CASSRSGTDTQYF

D: NA
J: TRBJ2-3
V: TRBV28
DNA: TGTGCCAGCAATTTGGAGGGGACAGATACGCAGTATTTT
CDR3: CASNLEGTDTQYF

D: TRBD2
J: TRBJ2-3
V: TRBV18
DNA: TGTGCCAGCTCACCGGTTACGGGACTAGCGGGACCTACAGATACGCAGTATTTT
CDR3: CASSPVTGLAGPTDTQYF

D: TRBD2
J: TRBJ2-1
V: TRBV11-1
DNA: TGTGCCAGCAGTTCCCTAATCGTAGCGGGAGGTCTAAATGAGCAGTTCTTC
CDR3: CASSSLIVAGGLNEQFF

D: TRBD2
J: TRBJ2-1
V: TRBV15
DNA: TGTGCCACCAGCAGAGAGGGTAGCGGGGGAGGGGGAGAGCAGTTCTTC
CDR3: CATSREGSGGGGEQFF

D: NA
J: TRBJ2-7
V: TRBV15
DNA: TGTGCCACCAGCAGCGCCGGCTACGAGCAGTACTTC
CDR3: CATSSAGYEQYF

D: TRBD2
J: TRBJ2-1
V: TRBV7-7
DNA: TGTGCTAGCAGCCCAAAGACGGGGGGGACTAGCGGTTTGCCCGATTACAATGAGCAGTTCTTC
CDR3: CASSPKTGGTSGLPDYNEQFF

D: TRBD2
J: TRBJ2-2
V: TRBV4-2
DNA: TGTGCCAGCAGAGGAGCGGGATATACCGGGGAGCTGTTTTTT
CDR3: CASRGAGYTGELFF

D: NA
J: TRBJ1-5
V: TRBV30
DNA: TGTGCCTGGAGTCGGACAGACTCATACAATCAGCCCCAGCATTTT
CDR3: CAWSRTDSYNQPQHF

D: TRBD1
J: TRBJ1-4
V: TRBV6-5
DNA: TGTGCCAGCAGACCAACAGGGGGCGGTGAAAAACTGTTTTTT
CDR3: CASRPTGGGEKLFF

D: NA
J: TRBJ1-2
V: TRBV7-9
DNA: TGTGCCAGCAGCTTAGATTGGCGGCCCTATGGCTACACCTTC
CDR3: CASSLDWRPYGYTF

D: TRBD2
J: TRBJ2-2
V: TRBV6-1
DNA: TGTGCCAGCTCCCGGCGGGAGGGCCGCATCGGGGAGCTGTTTTTT
CDR3: CASSRREGRIGELFF

D: NA
J: TRBJ2-7
V: TRBV21-1
DNA: TGTGCCAGCAGCAGAGGGGACAGGGGGCGCCATCGTCCCTACGAGCAGTACTTC
CDR3: CASSRGDRGRHRPYEQYF

D: TRBD2
J: TRBJ2-3
V: TRBV9
DNA: TGTGCCAGCAGCGTATTAGCGGGAGTAACAGATACGCAGTATTTT
CDR3: CASSVLAGVTDTQYF

D: NA
J: TRBJ2-7
V: TRBV5-4
DNA: TGTGCCAGCAGCTTTTTGTGGCAGGGGGGCGACTCCTACGAGCAGTACTTC
CDR3: CASSFLWQGGDSYEQYF

D: NA
J: TRBJ2-7
V: TRBV11-3
DNA: TGTGCCAGCAGCAGTGGACAGTCTACCTACGAGCAGTACTTC
CDR3: CASSSGQSTYEQYF

D: NA
J: TRBJ2-3
V: TRBV30
DNA: TGTGCCTGGAGTCGGGGGATAAAGACTAGAACGGAGGCGCAGTATTTT
CDR3: CAWSRGIKTRTEAQYF

D: NA
J: TRBJ2-7
V: TRBV6-6
DNA: TGTGCCAGCAGACAGGGAAGTTCCTCCTACGAGCAGTACTTC
CDR3: CASRQGSSSYEQYF

D: NA
J: TRBJ2-5
V: TRBV7-6
DNA: TGTGCCAGCAGCTTAGCCGCGGGGCCATCGTGGGGCCAGTACTTC
CDR3: CASSLAAGPSWGQYF

D: NA
J: TRBJ2-7
V: TRBV18
DNA: TGTGCCAGCTCACCCGCAGGGGACATCTCCTACGAGCAGTACTTC
CDR3: CASSPAGDISYEQYF

D: TRBD2
J: TRBJ2-3
V: TRBV5-3
DNA: TGTGCCAGAAGCCGGGAGGGACTAGCGGGATACACAGATACGCAGTATTTT
CDR3: CARSREGLAGYTDTQYF

D: TRBD2
J: TRBJ2-7
V: TRBV27
DNA: TGTGCCAGCAGCCCTAAAGGTCTAGCGGCCACCTACGAGCAGTACTTC
CDR3: CASSPKGLAATYEQYF

D: NA
J: TRBJ2-7
V: TRBV5-1
DNA: TGCGCCAGCAGCTTAGGGACAAGCCGGGACGAGCAGTACTTC
CDR3: CASSLGTSRDEQYF

D: NA
J: TRBJ2-7
V: TRBV5-4
DNA: TGTGCCAGCAGCTTGAGACTCTGGAAGCAGTACTTC
CDR3: CASSLRLWKQYF

D: NA
J: TRBJ1-5
V: TRBV5-6
DNA: TGTGCCAGCAGCTTTACAGGTCACAATCAGCCCCAGCATTTT
CDR3: CASSFTGHNQPQHF

D: NA
J: TRBJ2-7
V: TRBV7-2
DNA: TGTGCCAGCAGCTTCGGTGTCGGCGAGCAGTACTTC
CDR3: CASSFGVGEQYF

D: TRBD1
J: TRBJ2-5
V: TRBV5-4
DNA: TGTGCCAGCAGCAATCCCAGCGGGACAGGGGTTCAAGAGACCCAGTACTTC
CDR3: CASSNPSGTGVQETQYF

D: NA
J: TRBJ2-7
V: TRBV10-2
DNA: TGCGCCAGCAGGGAGAGTAGGGGAGGCCTAATATCTTCCCCCTACGAGCAGTACTTC
CDR3: CASRESRGGLISSPYEQYF

D: TRBD2
J: TRBJ2-7
V: TRBV9
DNA: TGTGCCAGCAGCCCCCGCCCGGGACTAGCGTACGAGCAGTACTTC
CDR3: CASSPRPGLAYEQYF

D: TRBD1
J: TRBJ2-7
V: TRBV4-3
DNA: TGCGCCAGCAGCCACTATGGACAGGGGTGGGAGCAGTACTTC
CDR3: CASSHYGQGWEQYF

D: NA
J: TRBJ2-1
V: TRBV6-1
DNA: TGTGCCAGCGTACCAACCCCTGGGACTCAGCAGTTCTTC
CDR3: CASVPTPGTQQFF

D: TRBD2
J: TRBJ2-1
V: TRBV11-2
DNA: TGTGCCAGCAGCTTAGTGCCTAGCGGTTTATACAATGAGCAGTTCTTC
CDR3: CASSLVPSGLYNEQFF

D: NA
J: TRBJ1-4
V: TRBV6-5
DNA: TGTGCCAGCAGTCAAACCGGCGGAAAACTGTTTTTT
CDR3: CASSQTGGKLFF

D: NA
J: TRBJ1-1
V: TRBV18
DNA: TGTGCCAGCTCACCTATGGCGGGTTCGAACACTGAAGCTTTCTTT
CDR3: CASSPMAGSNTEAFF

D: NA
J: TRBJ1-1
V: TRBV7-8
DNA: TGTGCCAGCAGCCCAGACAGGACCGCTGAAGCTTTCTTT
CDR3: CASSPDRTAEAFF

D: TRBD1
J: TRBJ2-2
V: TRBV2
DNA: TGTGCCAGCAGTGAAAGACAGGGACGCACCGGGGAGCTGTTTTTT
CDR3: CASSERQGRTGELFF

D: TRBD1
J: TRBJ2-3
V: TRBV7-9
DNA: TGTGCCAGCAGCCCGACGAGACAGGGAAGGACAGATACGCAGTATTTT
CDR3: CASSPTRQGRTDTQYF

D: TRBD1
J: TRBJ1-2
V: TRBV7-8
DNA: TGTGCCACCACAGGGGGCAACTATGGCTACACCTTC
CDR3: CATTGGNYGYTF

D: TRBD2
J: TRBJ2-1
V: TRBV6-4
DNA: TGTGCCAGCAGTGACTCAGGAGTAGCGGGGGCCCCCAATGAGCAGTTCTTC
CDR3: CASSDSGVAGAPNEQFF

D: TRBD1
J: TRBJ1-2
V: TRBV6-5
DNA: TGTGCCAGCAGTTACGGAGGGGGCCAGTATGGCTACACCTTC
CDR3: CASSYGGGQYGYTF

D: TRBD2
J: TRBJ2-5
V: TRBV6-1
DNA: TGTGCCAGCAGTGAAAGATATAGGGCAGTGCTTACTAGCGGGCAAGAGACCCAGTACTTC
CDR3: CASSERYRAVLTSGQETQYF